This TCR beta chain stems from a study of cytomegalovirus exposure and HLA in healthy donors. Each donor was nominally healthy when sampled (though unrecorded immune exposures were likely). This clone was observed once. Its cognate antigen is unknown. It was with 60 Vbeta and 13 Jbeta primers that the PCR ran. Only in-frame clones appear in the TCRdb table, and some are missing; sequencing was by immunoSEQ multiplex PCR. The data hold tens of thousands of clones, with 60% to 80% observed a single time. Per the germline V gene, CDR1 is SGHDT and CDR2 is YYEEEE. CDR3 length equals 16 residues. V gave up 4 bases and J gave up 10 bases, with 24 bases separating them. Study conclusions and caveats: In vitro confirmation showed three CMV-associated chains to be CMV antigen specific. Across all donors, roughly uniform sequencing depth was an assumption of the presence/absence analyses.

This clonotype originated in a female donor in good health and CMV-seronegative. The chain carries TRBV5-6 and TRBJ1-5, with D possibly TRBD1 on 5 matching bases. The sequencing input was PBMCs. CDR3 nucleotide sequence: TGTGCCAGCAGCCGCCGCGACAGCCCCTCAGGTGTTCCCCAGCATTTT. Its protein is CASSRRDSPSGVPQHF.